Each of the 24 T cell receptor beta chains below was sequenced from the same sample in a study of T cell responses to AZD1222 COVID-19 vaccine. The repertoire was sequenced with immunoSEQ multiplex PCR; TCRdb's copy has only in-frame clones and lacks some. The sample shows 54,000 or so clones, 88% of them seen only once. Specimen: peripheral blood, collected on day 0 of AZD1222 vaccination. These receptors originate from an adult in good health.

This clone has more than one count but fewer than ten. This chain connects TRBV5-4 to TRBJ1-2; D gene uncertain. The CDR3 is 15 residues long. The V gene lost 4 bases and the J gene lost 1 base, with 14 bases spanning the gap. Germline loops: CDR1 SGHNT, CDR2 YYREEE (reference sequence). The CDR3: CASSPPPGINYGYTF. CDR3 in DNA: TGTGCCAGCAGCCCCCCCCCGGGGATTAACTATGGCTACACCTTC.

The chain combines TRBV6-5 with TRBJ1-2; D might be TRBD1 (5 bases). V was trimmed by 8 bases and J by 2 bases, leaving 9 bases between them. The CDR3 consists of 12 residues. Per the germline V gene, CDR1 is MNHEY and CDR2 is SVGAGI. DNA of the CDR3: TGTGCCAGCTCCCAGGGAAACTATGGCTACACCTTC. Its protein product is CASSQGNYGYTF.

Details on this clone: Other nucleotide sequences in the sample specify the same CDR3. V usage is TRBV5-4 and J usage is TRBJ2-3, with 7 bases aligning to TRBD2. From germline, CDR1 is SGHNT and CDR2 YYREEE (reference sequence). V shed 0 bases, J shed 2 bases, and the junction held 3 bases outside the gene matches. CDR3 length: 15 residues. CDR3 sequence (DNA): TGTGCCAGCAGCTTGGATCGGGGGGTCACAGATACGCAGTATTTT. Its translation: CASSLDRGVTDTQYF.

This chain connects TRBV19 to TRBJ2-1, with 8 bases fitting TRBD2. The CDR3 totals 17 residues. Germline V gene sequence: CDR1 LNHDA, CDR2 SQIVND (reference sequence). With V trimmed by 2 bases and J by 5 bases, 11 bases remained unmatched. CDR3 loop: CASSITSGTSVHNEQFF. In nucleotides, the CDR3 is TGTGCCAGTAGTATAACCTCGGGGACTAGTGTGCACAATGAGCAGTTCTTC. The full variable domain, its missing parts supplied by reference TRBV19 and TRBJ2-1, is DGGITQSPKYLFRKEGQNVTLSCEQNLNHDAMYWYRQDPGQGLRLIYYSQIVNDFQKGDIAEGYSVSREKKESFPLTVTSAQKNPTAFYLCASSITSGTSVHNEQFFGPGTRLTVL.

This clone has a handful of counts. In DNA form, the CDR3 reads TGTGCCAGTAACAAACGACAGTCTAACTCTGGAAACACCATATATTTT. Translation: CASNKRQSNSGNTIYF. The genes are TRBV19 and TRBJ1-3, with a tentative D call TRBD1 (5 bases). The V end was cut by 7 bases, the J end by 0 bases, with 16 bases between. The germline CDR1 and CDR2 sequences are LNHDA and SQIVND (reference sequence). This CDR3 spans 16 amino acids. The whole variable domain, remainder taken from reference TRBV19 and TRBJ1-3, is DGGITQSPKYLFRKEGQNVTLSCEQNLNHDAMYWYRQDPGQGLRLIYYSQIVNDFQKGDIAEGYSVSREKKESFPLTVTSAQKNPTAFYLCASNKRQSNSGNTIYFGEGSWLTVV.

V and J are TRBV11-3 and TRBJ2-2; 7 bases map to TRBD2. The CDR3 consists of 14 residues. Unmatched junction bases numbered 0, after V lost 1 base and J lost 4 bases. Germline CDR1 and CDR2: SGHNT and YENEEA. The CDR3 bases are TGTGCCAGCAGCTTAGGGGGGGGCACCGGGGAGCTGTTTTTT. Its protein product is CASSLGGGTGELFF. The entire variable domain, with the rest obtained from reference TRBV11-3 and TRBJ2-2, is as follows: EAGVVQSPRYKIIEKKQPVAFWCNPISGHNTLYWYLQNLGQGPELLIRYENEEAVDDSQLPKDRFSAERLKGVDSTLKIQPAELGDSAVYLCASSLGGGTGELFFGEGSRLTVL.

V usage is TRBV4-1 and J usage is TRBJ2-1; D is unresolved. This CDR3 contains 13 residues. The ends were cut back, 5 bases at V and 5 bases at J, with 10 bases in the middle. Germline CDR1 and CDR2: MGHRA and YSYEKL. The CDR3 loop reads CASSKAFDNEQFF. The CDR3 DNA reads as TGCGCCAGCAGCAAGGCTTTCGACAATGAGCAGTTCTTC.

V gene TRBV6-1 combines with J gene TRBJ2-7; possible D gene TRBD2, 6 bases. The ends were cut back, 2 bases at V and 2 bases at J, with 10 bases in the middle. The germline V gene has CDR1 MNHNS and CDR2 SASEGT. The CDR3 sequence is 14 residues long. The CDR3 region is CASSELGGTYEQYF. The CDR3, as DNA: TGTGCCAGCAGTGAATTGGGCGGGACCTACGAGCAGTACTTC.

V is TRBV11-2 and J is TRBJ2-7; D tentatively reads TRBD1 or TRBD2 (5 bases each). Germline V gene lookup returns CDR1 SGHAT and CDR2 FQNNGV. CDR3 size: 16 residues. The V gene lost 8 bases and the J gene lost 3 bases, with 23 bases spanning the gap. The CDR3 loop is CASSNIVGGPSYEQYF. The CDR3 DNA follows: TGTGCCAGCTCAAATATAGTTGGGGGTCCCAGCTACGAGCAGTACTTC.

V is TRBV4-3 and J is TRBJ2-7; D uncertain. Germline V gives CDR1 LGHNA, CDR2 YSLEER. The CDR3 has 15 amino acids. The ends were cut back, 0 bases at V and 2 bases at J, with 11 bases in the middle. Here the CDR3 DNA reads TGCGCCAGCAGCCAAGATTTAGAACTGGCCTACGAGCAGTACTTC. Protein sequence: CASSQDLELAYEQYF.

This chain connects TRBV4-1 to TRBJ2-7; D perhaps matches TRBD1 (6 bases). The V end was cut by 0 bases, the J end by 1 base, with 10 bases between. The CDR3 sequence is 15 residues long. CDR1 MGHRA and CDR2 YSYEKL come from the germline V gene. The CDR3 DNA reads TGCGCCAGCAGCCAAGATCCCCAGGGGTCCTACGAGCAGTACTTC. Translated, it gives CASSQDPQGSYEQYF.

J is TRBJ2-3 and V is TRBV9, with D uncertain. CDR1 is SGDLS and CDR2 is YYNGEE in the germline V gene. CDR3 length: 14 residues. The V and J ends lost 4 bases and 0 bases respectively, with 9 bases between them. CDR3 protein: CASSSLTSTDTQYF. The CDR3 DNA reads TGTGCCAGCAGCTCCCTAACGAGCACAGATACGCAGTATTTT.

This clone has a single count. The CDR3 reads CASSLVRLAEDTQYF. CDR3 in DNA: TGTGCCAGCAGCTTAGTTCGGCTAGCGGAAGATACGCAGTATTTT. This chain connects TRBV11-2 to TRBJ2-3, with TRBD2 matching 7 bases. Per germline, CDR1 SGHAT and CDR2 FQNNGV. The CDR3 totals 15 residues. Trimming took 1 base from V and 5 from J; bases not matched to a gene: 6.

This clone occurred once. The chain joins TRBV7-8 to TRBJ1-5; D gene ambiguous. Germline-derived CDR1 and CDR2 are SGHVS and FQNEAQ. This CDR3 region has 14 residues. Trimming cost V 3 bases and J 0 bases, with 6 bases left between them. CDR3 nucleotides: TGTGCCAGCAGCTTTTCGGATAGCAATCAGCCCCAGCATTTT. Amino acids: CASSFSDSNQPQHF.

The chain carries TRBV30 and TRBJ1-1, with 7 positions matching TRBD1. CDR1 and CDR2 (germline): GTSNPN, SVGIG (reference sequence). The junction had 3 bases not matched to a gene; V was cut back by 5 bases and J by 0 bases. CDR3 size: 13 residues. CDR3 DNA: TGTGCCTGGCTGGGACAGATGAACACTGAAGCTTTCTTT. It translates to CAWLGQMNTEAFF.

V gene TRBV5-1 combines with J gene TRBJ1-6; no firm D call. The CDR3 totals 16 residues. From germline, CDR1 is SGHRS and CDR2 YFSETQ. Trimming pared 0 bases from V and 0 bases from J, leaving 7 bases between. The CDR3 DNA reads TGCGCCAGCAGCTTGGGACCGAGCTCCTATAATTCACCCCTCCACTTT. Its translation is CASSLGPSSYNSPLHF.

The chain combines TRBV6-5 with TRBJ2-5; the match to TRBD2 covers 10 bases. Looked up from germline, CDR1 is MNHEY and CDR2 is SVGAGI. The V and J ends lost 6 bases and 1 base, in that order; junction bases with no gene match: 5. The CDR3 loop spans 15 amino acids. In DNA form, the CDR3 reads TGTGCCAGCAGGACCGGACTAGCGGTCCAAGAGACCCAGTACTTC. Translating gives CASRTGLAVQETQYF.

The rearrangement uses TRBV15 and TRBJ1-2; a possible D gene is TRBD1 (6 bases). The CDR3 consists of 14 residues. Germline-derived CDR1 and CDR2 are LNHNV and YYDKDF (reference sequence). Trimming stripped 6 bases from V and 4 bases from J, with 15 bases between. The CDR3 protein is CATSSGAAFYGYTF. The CDR3 DNA follows: TGTGCCACCAGTTCGGGGGCCGCTTTCTATGGCTACACCTTC.

The CDR3 region is CASNSVVSYEQYF. The DNA for the CDR3 is TGCGCCAGCAATTCCGTCGTAAGCTACGAGCAGTACTTC. The V and J genes are TRBV10-1 and TRBJ2-7, with no clear D. Germline V lookup: CDR1 WNHNN, CDR2 SYGVQD (reference sequence). The V gene lost 7 bases and the J gene lost 3 bases, with 13 bases spanning the gap. CDR3 length: 13 amino acids.

The gene calls are TRBV2 and TRBJ2-7, with 7 bases aligning to TRBD2. V shed 8 bases and J 3 bases; nucleotides not matched to a gene: 13. Germline lookup yields CDR1 SNHLY and CDR2 FYNNEI. The CDR3 extends over 15 amino acids. The CDR3: CASGLEKTTIYEQYF. The CDR3 DNA sequence: TGTGCCAGCGGACTAGAGAAGACAACCATCTACGAGCAGTACTTC.

V is TRBV6-2 or TRBV6-3 and J is TRBJ1-5, with D unclear. V was cut by 5 bases and J by 0 bases, with 5 bases left in between. Germline CDR1 MNHEY, CDR2 SVGEGT. This CDR3 comprises 13 residues. Here the CDR3 reads CASSLNSNQPQHF. DNA of the CDR3: TGTGCCAGCAGTCTAAATAGCAATCAGCCCCAGCATTTT.

The chain recombines TRBV4-2 with TRBJ2-1; no definite D call. From germline, CDR1 is LGHNA and CDR2 YNFKEQ. The CDR3 contains 16 residues. The V and J ends lost 0 bases and 3 bases respectively, with 12 bases between them. The CDR3 nucleotides read TGTGCCAGCAGCCAAGATCGTCAGACGGACTACAATGAGCAGTTCTTC. This sequence encodes CASSQDRQTDYNEQFF.

The chain uses TRBV5-4 and TRBJ2-7; no firm D call. Germline V lookup: CDR1 SGHNT, CDR2 YYREEE (reference sequence). This CDR3 contains 12 residues. V lost 4 bases and J 1 base, leaving 6 bases between the germline ends. The chain's CDR3 is CASSRNSYEQYF. In nucleotides, the CDR3 is TGTGCCAGCAGCCGAAATTCCTACGAGCAGTACTTC.

The chain recombines TRBV2 with TRBJ1-2, with TRBD1 identical over 7 bases. This CDR3 comprises 16 residues. The V segment lost 6 bases and the J segment 4 bases; nucleotides outside the gene matches: 14. Germline V gene lookup returns CDR1 SNHLY and CDR2 FYNNEI. The CDR3 reads CASSGDSFPLFYGYTF. CDR3 DNA sequence: TGTGCCAGCAGCGGGGACAGCTTCCCTTTGTTCTATGGCTACACCTTC.